Below, one T cell receptor beta chain is given with its context. As yet, its antigen is unknown. CDR3 length: 14 amino acids. V lost 5 bases and J 8 bases, leaving 16 bases between the germline ends. Germline V gene lookup returns CDR1 KGHSH and CDR2 LQKENI. The data were obtained in a study of CD8 T cells in ankylosing spondylitis. Study-wide results and limits: Characteristic of ankylosing spondylitis blood, it appeared, was a TCR beta motif comprising roughly 8 highly homologous variants. CD8+ cells made up the disease-linked clones, which were relatively rare in peripheral blood.

Quantitative 5'-RACE with molecular barcodes produced the TCR beta libraries. TCRdb reprocessed the 5' RACE reads with MiXCR, giving one entry per CDR3 protein. Here the sample spans about 450,000 distinct CDR3 sequences, roughly 25% being singletons. The sample was blood, either unsorted or a sorted T cell fraction (not recorded which). This chain uses TRBV18 with TRBJ2-1; weak D call: TRBD2 (5 bases). The sequence came from a male donor with ankylosing spondylitis. The CDR3 bases are TGTGCCAGCTCAAAGGACGGTGTGGAGGATGAGCAGTTCTTC. Its protein product is CASSKDGVEDEQFF. Full variable domain (remainder filled in from reference TRBV18 and TRBJ2-1): NAGVMQNPRHLVRRRGQEARLRCSPMKGHSHVYWYRQLPEEGLKFMVYLQKENIIDESGMPKERFSAEFPKEGPSILRIQQVVRGDSAAYFCASSKDGVEDEQFFGPGTRLTVL.